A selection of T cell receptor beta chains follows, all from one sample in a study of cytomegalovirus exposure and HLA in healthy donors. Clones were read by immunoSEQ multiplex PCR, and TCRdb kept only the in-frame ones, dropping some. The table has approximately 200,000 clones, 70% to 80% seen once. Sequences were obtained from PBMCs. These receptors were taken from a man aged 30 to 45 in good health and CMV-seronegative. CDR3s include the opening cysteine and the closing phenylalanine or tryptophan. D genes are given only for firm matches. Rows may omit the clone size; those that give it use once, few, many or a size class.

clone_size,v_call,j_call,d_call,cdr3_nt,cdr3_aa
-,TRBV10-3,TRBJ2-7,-,TGTGCCACATCAAACCTCCAACGGGACACCTCCTACGAGCAGTACTTC,CATSNLQRDTSYEQYF
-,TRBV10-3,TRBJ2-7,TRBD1,TGTGCCATTGCACAGGGGATCTACGAGCAGTACTTC,CAIAQGIYEQYF
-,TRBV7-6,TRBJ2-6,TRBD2,TGTGCCAGCAGTCTCAGGATAGCGGGAGAATCTGGGGCCAACGTCCTGACTTTC,CASSLRIAGESGANVLTF
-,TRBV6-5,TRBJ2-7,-,TGTGCCAGCAGTTACGGGCGGGGCTCCTACGAGCAGTACTTC,CASSYGRGSYEQYF
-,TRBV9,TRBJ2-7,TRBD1,TGTGCCAGCAGCCCGCACAGGGGGAACGAGCAGTACTTC,CASSPHRGNEQYF
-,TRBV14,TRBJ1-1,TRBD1,TGTGCCAGCAGCCAACGGACAGGGAGAGGCACTGAAGCTTTCTTT,CASSQRTGRGTEAFF
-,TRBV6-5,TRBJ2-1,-,TGTGCCAGCAGACAGGTGAATGAGCAGTTCTTC,CASRQVNEQFF
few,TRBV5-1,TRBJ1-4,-,TGCGCCAGCAGCTTGTTCACAGGAAATAATGAAAAACTGTTTTTT,CASSLFTGNNEKLFF
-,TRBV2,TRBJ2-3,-,TGTGCCAGCAGTGATACAGGTATTACCCGCACAGATACGCAGTATTTT,CASSDTGITRTDTQYF
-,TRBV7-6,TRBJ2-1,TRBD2,TGTGCCAGCAGCTCATCGGGGAGCGGGAGCTCCTACAATGAGCAGTTCTTC,CASSSSGSGSSYNEQFF
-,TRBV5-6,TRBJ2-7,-,TGTGCCAGCAGCCCCTCAGGGCCTAGCTCCTACGAGCAGTACTTC,CASSPSGPSSYEQYF
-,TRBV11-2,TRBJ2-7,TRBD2,TGTGCCAGCAGCTTAGGGACTAGCGGGAGGAGGTACGAGCAGTACTTC,CASSLGTSGRRYEQYF